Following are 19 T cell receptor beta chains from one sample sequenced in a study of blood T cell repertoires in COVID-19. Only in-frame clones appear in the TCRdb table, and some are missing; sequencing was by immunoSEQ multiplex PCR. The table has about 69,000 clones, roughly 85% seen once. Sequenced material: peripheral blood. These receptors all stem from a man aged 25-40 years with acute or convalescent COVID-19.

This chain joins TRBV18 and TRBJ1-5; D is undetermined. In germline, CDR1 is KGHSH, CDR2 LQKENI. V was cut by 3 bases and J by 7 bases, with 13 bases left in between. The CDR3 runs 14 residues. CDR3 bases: TGTGCCAGCTCACCCGGACTCCGAGGGCAGCCCCAGCATTTT. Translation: CASSPGLRGQPQHF.

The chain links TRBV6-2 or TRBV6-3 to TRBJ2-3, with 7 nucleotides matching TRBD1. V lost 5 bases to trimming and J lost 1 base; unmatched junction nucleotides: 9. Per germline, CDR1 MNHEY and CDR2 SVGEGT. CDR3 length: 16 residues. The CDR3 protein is CASSPRQGRGTDTQYF. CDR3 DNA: TGTGCCAGCAGTCCACGACAGGGAAGGGGCACAGATACGCAGTATTTT.

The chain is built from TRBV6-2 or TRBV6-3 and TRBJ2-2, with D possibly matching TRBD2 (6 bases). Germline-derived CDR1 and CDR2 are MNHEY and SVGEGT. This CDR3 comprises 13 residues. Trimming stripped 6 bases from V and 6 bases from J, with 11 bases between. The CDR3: CASSPSVAGELFF. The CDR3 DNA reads TGTGCCAGCAGCCCTAGCGTAGCCGGGGAGCTGTTTTTT.

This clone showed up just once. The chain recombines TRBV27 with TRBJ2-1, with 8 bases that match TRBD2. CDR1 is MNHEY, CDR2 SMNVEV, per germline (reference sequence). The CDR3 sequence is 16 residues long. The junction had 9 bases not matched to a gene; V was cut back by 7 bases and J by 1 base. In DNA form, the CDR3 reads TGTGCCAGCACTGAAGCGGGAGAAGGGTCCTACAATGAGCAGTTCTTC. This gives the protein CASTEAGEGSYNEQFF.

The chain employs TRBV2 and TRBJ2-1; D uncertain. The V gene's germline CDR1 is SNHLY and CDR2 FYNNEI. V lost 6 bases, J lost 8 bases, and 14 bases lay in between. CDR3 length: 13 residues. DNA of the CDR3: TGTGCCAGCAGCGAGGAGTCCCGGGATGAGCAGTTCTTC. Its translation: CASSEESRDEQFF.

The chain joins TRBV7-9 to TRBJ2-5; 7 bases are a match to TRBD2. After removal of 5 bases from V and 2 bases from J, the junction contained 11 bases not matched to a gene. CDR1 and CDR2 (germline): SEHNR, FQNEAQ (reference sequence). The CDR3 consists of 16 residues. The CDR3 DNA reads TGTGCCAGCAGCCTGGATGGGGGGGAGATTCAAGAGACCCAGTACTTC. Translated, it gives CASSLDGGEIQETQYF.

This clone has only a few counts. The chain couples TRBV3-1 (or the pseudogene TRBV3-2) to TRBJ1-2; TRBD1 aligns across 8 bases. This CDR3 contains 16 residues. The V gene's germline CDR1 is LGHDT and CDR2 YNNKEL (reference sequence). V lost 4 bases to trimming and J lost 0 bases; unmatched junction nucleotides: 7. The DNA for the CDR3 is TGTGCCAGCAGCCTGCGGACAGGGCCTGCTAACTATGGCTACACCTTC. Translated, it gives CASSLRTGPANYGYTF.

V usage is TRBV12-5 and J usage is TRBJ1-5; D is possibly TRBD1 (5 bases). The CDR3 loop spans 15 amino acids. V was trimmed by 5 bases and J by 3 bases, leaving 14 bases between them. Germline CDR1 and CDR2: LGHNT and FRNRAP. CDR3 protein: CASGPGGVFNQPQHF. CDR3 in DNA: TGTGCTAGTGGTCCCGGGGGGGTCTTCAATCAGCCCCAGCATTTT. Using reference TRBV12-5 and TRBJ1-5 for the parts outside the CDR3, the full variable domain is DARVTQTPRHKVTEMGQEVTMRCQPILGHNTVFWYRQTMMQGLELLAYFRNRAPLDDSGMPKDRFSAEMPDATLATLKIQPSEPRDSAVYFCASGPGGVFNQPQHFGDGTRLSIL.

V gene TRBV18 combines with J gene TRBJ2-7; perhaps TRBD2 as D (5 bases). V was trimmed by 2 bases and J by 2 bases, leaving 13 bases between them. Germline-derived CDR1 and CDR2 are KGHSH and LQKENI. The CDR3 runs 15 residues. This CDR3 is CASSPGEAAAYEQYF. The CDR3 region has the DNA TGTGCCAGCTCACCAGGGGAAGCGGCGGCCTACGAGCAGTACTTC.

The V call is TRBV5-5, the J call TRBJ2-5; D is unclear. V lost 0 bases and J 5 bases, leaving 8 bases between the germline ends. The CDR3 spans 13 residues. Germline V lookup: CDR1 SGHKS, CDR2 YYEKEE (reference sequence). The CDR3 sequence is CASSLGAWETQYF. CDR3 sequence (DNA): TGTGCCAGCAGCTTGGGCGCATGGGAGACCCAGTACTTC. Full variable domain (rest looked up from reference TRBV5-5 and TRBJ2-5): DAGVTQSPTHLIKTRGQQVTLRCSPISGHKSVSWYQQVLGQGPQFIFQYYEKEERGRGNFPDRFSARQFPNYSSELNVNALLLGDSALYLCASSLGAWETQYFGPGTRLLVL.

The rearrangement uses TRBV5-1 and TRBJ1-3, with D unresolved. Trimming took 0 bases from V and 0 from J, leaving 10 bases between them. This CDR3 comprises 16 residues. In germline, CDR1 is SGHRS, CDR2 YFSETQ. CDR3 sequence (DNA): TGCGCCAGCAGCTTGGGGCGGATCGGCTCTGGAAACACCATATATTTT. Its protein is CASSLGRIGSGNTIYF.

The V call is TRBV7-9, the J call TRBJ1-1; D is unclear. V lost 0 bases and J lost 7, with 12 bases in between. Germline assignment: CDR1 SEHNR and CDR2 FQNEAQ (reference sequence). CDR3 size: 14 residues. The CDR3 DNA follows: TGTGCCAGCAGCTTAGCAGGAGTGGCAATTGAAGCTTTCTTT. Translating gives CASSLAGVAIEAFF.

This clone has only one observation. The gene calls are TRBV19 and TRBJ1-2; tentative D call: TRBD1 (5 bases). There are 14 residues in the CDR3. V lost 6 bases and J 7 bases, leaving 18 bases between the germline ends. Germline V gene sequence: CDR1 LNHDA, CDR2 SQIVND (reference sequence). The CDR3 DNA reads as TGTGCCAGTAGGGACACATCTCAACTGGTTGGCTACACCTTC. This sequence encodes CASRDTSQLVGYTF. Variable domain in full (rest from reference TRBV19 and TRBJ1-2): DGGITQSPKYLFRKEGQNVTLSCEQNLNHDAMYWYRQDPGQGLRLIYYSQIVNDFQKGDIAEGYSVSREKKESFPLTVTSAQKNPTAFYLCASRDTSQLVGYTFGSGTRLTVV.

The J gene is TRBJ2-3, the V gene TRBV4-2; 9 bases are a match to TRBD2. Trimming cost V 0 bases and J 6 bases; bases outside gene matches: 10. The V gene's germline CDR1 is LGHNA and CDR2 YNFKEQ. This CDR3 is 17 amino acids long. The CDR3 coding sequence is TGTGCCAGCAGCCAAGAACTAGGTCTAGCGGGAACTGATACGCAGTATTTT. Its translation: CASSQELGLAGTDTQYF.

DNA for the CDR3: TGTGCCTGGAGGGGCGGACAGGGCCCTGAGCAGTTCTTC. Translated: CAWRGGQGPEQFF. The rearrangement uses TRBV30 and TRBJ2-1; 8 nucleotides align to TRBD1. CDR3 length: 13 amino acids. Germline values: CDR1 GTSNPN, CDR2 SVGIG (reference sequence). With V trimmed by 3 bases and J by 9 bases, 7 bases remained unmatched.

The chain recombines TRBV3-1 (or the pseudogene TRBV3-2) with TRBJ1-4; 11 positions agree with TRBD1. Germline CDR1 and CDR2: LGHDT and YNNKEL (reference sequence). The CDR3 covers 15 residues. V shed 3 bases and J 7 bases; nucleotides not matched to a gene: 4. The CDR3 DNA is TGTGCCAGCAGCCACAGGACAGGGGGCGTTGAAAAACTGTTTTTT. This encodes CASSHRTGGVEKLFF.

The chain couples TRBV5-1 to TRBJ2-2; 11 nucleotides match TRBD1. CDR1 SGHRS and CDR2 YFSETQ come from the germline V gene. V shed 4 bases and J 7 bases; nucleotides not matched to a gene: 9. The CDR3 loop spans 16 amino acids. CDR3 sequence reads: CASSPRTGGEGGELFF. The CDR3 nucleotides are TGCGCCAGCAGCCCCAGGACAGGGGGCGAGGGCGGGGAGCTGTTTTTT. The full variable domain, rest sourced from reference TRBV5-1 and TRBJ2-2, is KAGVTQTPRYLIKTRGQQVTLSCSPISGHRSVSWYQQTPGQGLQFLFEYFSETQRNKGNFPGRFSGRQFSNSRSEMNVSTLELGDSALYLCASSPRTGGEGGELFFGEGSRLTVL.

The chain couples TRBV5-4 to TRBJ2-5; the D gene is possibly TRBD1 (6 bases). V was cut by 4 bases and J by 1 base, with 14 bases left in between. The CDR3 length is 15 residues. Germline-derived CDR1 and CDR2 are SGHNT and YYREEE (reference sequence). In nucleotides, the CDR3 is TGTGCCAGCAGCCCGCCCCCGACAGGCCAAGAGACCCAGTACTTC. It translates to CASSPPPTGQETQYF.

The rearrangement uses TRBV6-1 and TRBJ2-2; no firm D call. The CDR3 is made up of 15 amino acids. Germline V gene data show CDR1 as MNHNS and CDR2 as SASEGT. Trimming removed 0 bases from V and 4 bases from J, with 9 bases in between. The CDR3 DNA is TGTGCCAGCAGTGAAGCGGCCCTAGGCACCGGGGAGCTGTTTTTT. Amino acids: CASSEAALGTGELFF.